These 8 T cell receptor beta chains were all obtained from the same sample, sequenced in a study of identical twins' blood T cells. TCRdb itself ran the 5' RACE reads through MiXCR, one entry per CDR3 protein. The sample includes around 380,000 distinct CDR3 sequences, about 28% of them seen just once. Sequenced: PBMCs. These receptors were taken from a woman between 18 and 50 years old in good health.

This clonotype has more than one count but fewer than ten. The chain recombines TRBV20-1 with TRBJ1-1, with D possibly TRBD1 on 5 matching bases. The length of the CDR3 is 13 residues. Germline CDR1 and CDR2: DFQATT and SNEGSKA (reference sequence). With 4 bases removed from V and 1 base from J, the gap between germline ends came to 10 bases. DNA for the CDR3: TGCAGTGCTAAGGGGTTTGGGAACACTGAAGCTTTCTTT. Its translation: CSAKGFGNTEAFF.

This clonotype was detected a few times. The V and J genes are TRBV27 and TRBJ1-6, with 7 bases matching TRBD1. V lost 4 bases and J lost 6; bases outside the gene matches: 6. The CDR3 covers 15 residues. Germline lookup yields CDR1 MNHEY and CDR2 SMNVEV (reference sequence). The CDR3, as DNA: TGTGCCAGCAGTTACCTGACAGGGATTAATTCACCCCTCCACTTT. Translated: CASSYLTGINSPLHF.

The J gene is TRBJ2-1, the V gene TRBV20-1; 10 nucleotides agree with TRBD2. The CDR3 totals 16 residues. Germline V gene sequence: CDR1 DFQATT, CDR2 SNEGSKA (reference sequence). Germline trimming cut 5 bases from V and 0 bases from J; bases unmatched to any gene: 7. CDR3 amino acids: CSARSSGGFSYNEQFF. In nucleotides, the CDR3 is TGCAGTGCTCGCTCTAGCGGGGGCTTCTCCTACAATGAGCAGTTCTTC.

The J gene is TRBJ1-1, the V gene TRBV5-1; D is undetermined. Trimming cost V 4 bases and J 0 bases, with 13 bases left between them. The V gene's germline CDR1 is SGHRS and CDR2 YFSETQ. The CDR3 loop spans 15 amino acids. The CDR3 nucleotides read TGCGCCAGCAGCCCAGGCGGCAGGATGAACACTGAAGCTTTCTTT. It codes for CASSPGGRMNTEAFF.

The CDR3 sequence: CASSLRGVANTEAFF. CDR3 DNA: TGCGCCAGCAGCTTGCGTGGGGTGGCGAACACTGAAGCTTTCTTT. The V gene is TRBV5-1, the J gene TRBJ1-1; D call uncertain. The germline V and J ends were trimmed by 1 base and 1 base, with 11 bases remaining between them. CDR3 length equals 15 residues. Germline values: CDR1 SGHRS, CDR2 YFSETQ.

Comment on this clonotype: This may stem from a read error, because a much larger clone lies one nucleotide away. The chain employs TRBV9 and TRBJ2-1, with a weak D call TRBD2 (5 bases). This CDR3 spans 13 amino acids. In germline, CDR1 is SGDLS, CDR2 YYNGEE. The CDR3 loop reads CASRDLATSEQLF. DNA for the CDR3: TGTGCCAGCAGGGATTTAGCGACGAGTGAGCAGCTCTTC.

The chain employs TRBV2 and TRBJ2-3; the D gene is possibly TRBD1 (6 bases). The CDR3 is made up of 15 amino acids. Germline values: CDR1 SNHLY, CDR2 FYNNEI. V was clipped by 4 bases and J by 8 bases, with 19 bases between them. CDR3 nucleotides: TGTGCCAGCAGTGGACAGGTTCTGGAGGTTGGTACGCAGTATTTT. Encoded protein: CASSGQVLEVGTQYF.

The chain couples TRBV20-1 to TRBJ2-6; D gene ambiguous. CDR3 size: 15 residues. The V and J ends lost 2 bases and 0 bases respectively, with 8 bases between them. Germline-derived CDR1 and CDR2 are DFQATT and SNEGSKA (reference sequence). The CDR3 DNA sequence: TGCAGTGCTAGAACCTCACGCTCTGGGGCCAACGTCCTGACTTTC. This translates into CSARTSRSGANVLTF.